These 5 T cell receptor beta chains were all obtained from the same sample, sequenced in a study of shared clonotypes between healthy human individuals. Clones were read by immunoSEQ multiplex PCR, and TCRdb kept only the in-frame ones, dropping some. The data show about 2.4 million clones, 93% seen once. Sequencing was carried out using naive CD4+ T cells from PBMCs. Sample subset: CD45RA+ positively selected. The source of these receptors is a young man in good health. Some clones in this sample may be carry-over from other donors' samples.

The chain has TRBV7-2 and TRBJ2-3; no clear D gene. This CDR3 spans 12 amino acids. Trimming removed 4 bases from V and 6 bases from J, with 8 bases in between. Germline CDR1 and CDR2: SGHTA and FQGNSA. Here the CDR3 DNA reads TGTGCCAGCAGCTCCTACCGGGATACGCAGTATTTT. Amino acid sequence: CASSSYRDTQYF.

The chain carries TRBV11-2 and TRBJ2-2; 12 positions match TRBD2. Unmatched junction bases numbered 4, after V lost 6 bases and J lost 8 bases. From germline, CDR1 is SGHAT and CDR2 FQNNGV. The CDR3 consists of 14 residues. The CDR3 region has the DNA TGTGCCAGCAGTTCGACTAGCGGGAGTGGGGAGCTGTTTTTT. This sequence encodes CASSSTSGSGELFF. Looking up the rest from reference TRBV11-2 and TRBJ2-2 gives the full variable domain: EAGVAQSPRYKIIEKRQSVAFWCNPISGHATLYWYQQILGQGPKLLIQFQNNGVVDDSQLPKDRFSAERLKGVDSTLKIQPAKLEDSAVYLCASSSTSGSGELFFGEGSRLTVL.

This chain links TRBV5-1 with TRBJ1-4; no definite D call. The CDR3 is 13 amino acids. Germline assignment: CDR1 SGHRS and CDR2 YFSETQ. V lost 4 bases to trimming and J lost 3 bases, with 7 bases between them. CDR3 in amino acids: CASSPPANEKLFF. Here the CDR3 DNA reads TGCGCCAGCAGCCCCCCCGCTAATGAAAAACTGTTTTTT. Full variable domain (outside the CDR3, taken from reference TRBV5-1 and TRBJ1-4): KAGVTQTPRYLIKTRGQQVTLSCSPISGHRSVSWYQQTPGQGLQFLFEYFSETQRNKGNFPGRFSGRQFSNSRSEMNVSTLELGDSALYLCASSPPANEKLFFGSGTQLSVL.

Remarks on this clone: Additional DNA sequences in this sample encode the identical CDR3. The chain joins TRBV6-6 to TRBJ2-5, with D unclear. CDR1 and CDR2 from the germline V gene are MNHNY and SVGAGI (reference sequence). The CDR3 consists of 14 residues. V lost 0 bases and J lost 3, with 8 bases in between. As DNA, the CDR3 is TGTGCCAGCAGTTACTCAGGCACAGAAGAGACCCAGTACTTC. Encoded protein: CASSYSGTEETQYF.

This clone has a handful of counts. Other DNA sequences in the sample encode the same CDR3. This chain joins TRBV4-1 and TRBJ1-5; possible D gene TRBD1, 5 bases. From germline, CDR1 is MGHRA and CDR2 YSYEKL. This CDR3 has 12 residues. Trimming left V 3 bases short and J 6 bases short, with 6 bases between. CDR3 protein: CASSQQGQPQHF. As DNA, the CDR3 is TGCGCCAGCAGCCAGCAGGGTCAGCCCCAGCATTTT.